The entry below gives a single T cell receptor (beta chain) sequence along with its context. The data stem from a study of blood T cell repertoires in COVID-19. Study overall: Sites across the United States, Italy and Spain contributed samples from acute and convalescent COVID-19. PBMCs, B-cell-depleted T cells, or T cells were the source of the cDNA or gDNA that made up the material.

Germline V gene lookup returns CDR1 MNHNS and CDR2 SASEGT. This CDR3 has 14 amino acids. V lost 3 bases and J lost 8, with 14 bases in between. Methods used by the authors: Amplification of reference gene primers provided the estimated nucleated cell counts. Only in-frame clones appear in the TCRdb table, and some are missing; sequencing was by immunoSEQ multiplex PCR. The V and J calls and clone size come from that table; D and trimming were worked out from the DNA. The sample lists some 95,000 clones, more than 75% occurring once. Source material: peripheral blood. This sequence was found in a man between 65 and 85 years old with acute or convalescent COVID-19. The V gene is TRBV6-1, the J gene TRBJ1-3; D ambiguous. The CDR3 nucleotides are TGTGCCAGCAGTGACCAAGCCGGGCGGGACACCATATATTTT. It specifies CASSDQAGRDTIYF.